This TCR beta chain was observed in a study of blood T cell repertoires in COVID-19. Study as a whole: Donors in the United States, Italy and Spain gave samples during acute or convalescent COVID-19. Sources were T cells, B-cell-depleted T cells, or PBMCs; the material itself was cDNA or gDNA.

The J segment lost 1 base and the V segment lost 3 bases, leaving 14 bases of the junction unmatched. The CDR3 contains 19 residues. The germline gives CDR1 SGHNT, CDR2 YYREEE (reference sequence). Original methodology: Amplification from reference gene primers served as the basis for estimated nucleated cell counts. Profiled with immunoSEQ multiplex PCR; TCRdb holds only in-frame clones, not every one. The DNA was the basis for D and trimming; V, J and clone size are from that table. The sample contains some 200,000 clones, around 80% of which appear only once. This clonotype was sampled from a young man with active or convalescent COVID-19. The chain uses TRBV5-4 and TRBJ2-3; 10 bases map to TRBD2. The sequenced sample consisted of peripheral blood. The CDR3 DNA is TGTGCCAGCAGCTCTCGCATTGGGCTAGCGGGAGACGGCACAGATACGCAGTATTTT. Protein product: CASSSRIGLAGDGTDTQYF.